A selection of T cell receptor beta chains follows, all from one sample in a study of cytomegalovirus exposure and HLA in healthy donors. Assay: immunoSEQ multiplex PCR; the TCRdb copy retains only in-frame clones and omits some. This sample has fewer than 200,000 clones, with roughly 89% found just once. Input material: PBMCs. The receptor set was obtained from a man aged 18 to 35 in good health and CMV-seropositive. Each CDR3 is given with its conserved first and last residue. Each record gives: V gene, clone size, J gene, D gene, CDR3 protein, CDR3 DNA. A D gene is named only where the DNA matches it firmly. For some rows the clone size is stated as once, few or many, or as a class when expanded; others skip it.

TRBV5-1,.,TRBJ2-5,TRBD1,CASSLDRGRETQYF,TGCGCCAGCAGCTTAGACAGGGGGCGCGAGACCCAGTACTTC
TRBV30,.,TRBJ2-7,.,CAWSPLAGQPYEQYF,TGTGCCTGGAGTCCCCTCGCGGGACAGCCCTACGAGCAGTACTTC
TRBV6-1,.,TRBJ2-1,TRBD1,CASSRGQGADEQFF,TGTGCCAGCAGCAGGGGACAGGGGGCCGATGAGCAGTTCTTC
TRBV6-1,few,TRBJ2-7,TRBD2,CASSEAGTSGYEQYF,TGTGCCAGCAGTGAAGCTGGGACTAGCGGTTACGAGCAGTACTTC
TRBV6-1,.,TRBJ1-1,TRBD1,CASRLRAQGALYAFF,TGTGCCAGCAGGCTAAGAGCACAGGGGGCTTTGTACGCTTTCTTT
TRBV6-1,.,TRBJ1-1,.,CASSETSGNTEAFF,TGTGCCAGCAGTGAAACCTCAGGGAACACTGAAGCTTTCTTT
TRBV29-1,once,TRBJ1-1,.,CSVAHRANTEAFF,TGCAGCGTTGCTCACAGGGCCAACACTGAAGCTTTCTTT
TRBV5-4,.,TRBJ2-2,TRBD2,CASSLGLAVNTGELFF,TGTGCCAGCAGCCTGGGACTAGCGGTAAACACCGGGGAGCTGTTTTTT
TRBV14,.,TRBJ2-1,.,CASSRLDSSYNEQFF,TGTGCCAGCTCTAGACTAGATAGCTCCTACAATGAGCAGTTCTTC
TRBV5-4,.,TRBJ1-1,TRBD1,CASSLGQGLGTEAFF,TGTGCCAGCAGCTTGGGACAGGGATTGGGCACTGAAGCTTTCTTT
TRBV7-8,.,TRBJ2-5,TRBD2,CASGGTQRGKQETQYF,TGTGCCAGCGGGGGAACCCAGCGGGGAAAACAAGAGACCCAGTACTTC
TRBV19,.,TRBJ2-7,TRBD2,CASSIKRENSYEQYF,TGTGCCAGTAGTATAAAGCGGGAGAACTCCTACGAGCAGTACTTC
TRBV5-1,few,TRBJ2-2,TRBD2,CASSKGLADTGELFF,TGCGCCAGCAGCAAGGGACTAGCGGATACCGGGGAGCTGTTTTTT
TRBV5-1,.,TRBJ2-7,.,CASSLEGTFDYEQYF,TGCGCCAGCAGCTTGGAGGGGACTTTCGACTACGAGCAGTACTTC
TRBV28,.,TRBJ2-2,TRBD1,CASTSDRGHYTGELFF,TGTGCCAGCACCTCGGACAGGGGGCATTACACCGGGGAGCTGTTTTTT
TRBV5-1,.,TRBJ1-3,TRBD1,CASSDRQGTTIYF,TGCGCCAGCAGCGATCGACAGGGGACGACCATATATTTT
TRBV28,.,TRBJ1-2,TRBD1,CASSTGVYGGYTF,TGTGCCAGCAGCACAGGGGTTTATGGCGGCTACACCTTC
TRBV19,.,TRBJ1-1,.,CASSIRDNTEAFF,TGTGCCAGTAGTATTCGGGATAACACTGAAGCTTTCTTT
TRBV5-1,once,TRBJ2-1,.,CASSPDRIYNEQFF,TGCGCCAGCAGCCCGGACAGAATTTACAATGAGCAGTTCTTC
TRBV10-1,.,TRBJ2-1,.,CASTLADNEQFF,TGCGCCAGCACTCTAGCCGACAATGAGCAGTTCTTC
TRBV30,.,TRBJ2-5,.,CAWSILQETQYF,TGTGCCTGGTCGATACTACAAGAGACCCAGTACTTC
TRBV6-6,.,TRBJ2-7,TRBD1,CASSYFGTASYEQYF,TGTGCCAGCAGTTATTTCGGGACAGCCTCCTACGAGCAGTACTTC